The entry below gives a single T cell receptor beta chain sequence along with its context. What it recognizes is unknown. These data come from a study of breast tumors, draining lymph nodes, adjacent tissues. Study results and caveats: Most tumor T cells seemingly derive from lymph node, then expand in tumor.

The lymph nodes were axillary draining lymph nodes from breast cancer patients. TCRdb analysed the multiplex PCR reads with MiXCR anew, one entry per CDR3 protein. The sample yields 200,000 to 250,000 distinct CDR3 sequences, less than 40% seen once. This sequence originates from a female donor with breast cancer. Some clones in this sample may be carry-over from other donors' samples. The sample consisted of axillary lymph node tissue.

CDR3 amino acids: CASRLAGVSGELFF. As DNA, the CDR3 is TGTGCCAGCAGATTAGCGGGGGTATCCGGGGAGCTGTTTTTT. This chain links TRBV6-2 or TRBV6-3 with TRBJ2-2, with 9 bases aligning to TRBD2. The length of the CDR3 is 14 residues. Germline trimming cut 6 bases from V and 6 bases from J; bases unmatched to any gene: 5. In germline, CDR1 is MNHEY, CDR2 SVGEGT.